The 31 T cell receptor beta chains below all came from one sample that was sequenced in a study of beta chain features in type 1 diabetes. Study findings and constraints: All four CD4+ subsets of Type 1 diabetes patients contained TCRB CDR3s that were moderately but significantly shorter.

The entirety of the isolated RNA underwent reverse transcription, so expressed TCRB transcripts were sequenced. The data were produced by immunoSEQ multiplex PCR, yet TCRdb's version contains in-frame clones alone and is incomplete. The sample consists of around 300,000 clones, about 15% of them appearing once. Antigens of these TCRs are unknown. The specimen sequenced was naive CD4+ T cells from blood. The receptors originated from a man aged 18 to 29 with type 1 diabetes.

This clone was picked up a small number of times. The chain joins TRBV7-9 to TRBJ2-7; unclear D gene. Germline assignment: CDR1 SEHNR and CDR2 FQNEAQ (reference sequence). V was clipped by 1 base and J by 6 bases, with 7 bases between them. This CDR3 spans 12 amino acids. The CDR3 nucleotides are TGTGCCAGCAGCTTAGACAGTCCCGAGCAGTACTTC. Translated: CASSLDSPEQYF.

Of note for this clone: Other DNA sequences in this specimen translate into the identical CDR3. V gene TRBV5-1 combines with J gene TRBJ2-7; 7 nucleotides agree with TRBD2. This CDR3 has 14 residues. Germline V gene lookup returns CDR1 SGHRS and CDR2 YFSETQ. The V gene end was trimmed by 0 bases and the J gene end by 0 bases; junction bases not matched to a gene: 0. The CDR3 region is CASSLGGSSYEQYF. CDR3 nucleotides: TGCGCCAGCAGCTTGGGCGGGAGCTCCTACGAGCAGTACTTC. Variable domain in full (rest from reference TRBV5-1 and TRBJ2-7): KAGVTQTPRYLIKTRGQQVTLSCSPISGHRSVSWYQQTPGQGLQFLFEYFSETQRNKGNFPGRFSGRQFSNSRSEMNVSTLELGDSALYLCASSLGGSSYEQYFGPGTRLTVT.

The CDR3 here is CASSQGTSGRMVQYF. For the CDR3, the DNA is TGCGCCAGCAGCCAAGGGACTAGCGGGAGAATGGTGCAGTACTTC. The chain carries TRBV4-1 and TRBJ2-7; 13 nucleotides agree with TRBD2. The CDR3 has 15 amino acids. Trimming cost V 1 base and J 9 bases; bases outside gene matches: 6. The germline gives CDR1 MGHRA, CDR2 YSYEKL.

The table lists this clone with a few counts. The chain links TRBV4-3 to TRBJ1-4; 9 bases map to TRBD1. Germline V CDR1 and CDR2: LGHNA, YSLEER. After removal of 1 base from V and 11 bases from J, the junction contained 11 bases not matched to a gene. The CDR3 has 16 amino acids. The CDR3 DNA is TGCGCCAGCAGCCAAGCCGAGGACAGGGGACTTGGGAAACTGTTTTTT. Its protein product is CASSQAEDRGLGKLFF.

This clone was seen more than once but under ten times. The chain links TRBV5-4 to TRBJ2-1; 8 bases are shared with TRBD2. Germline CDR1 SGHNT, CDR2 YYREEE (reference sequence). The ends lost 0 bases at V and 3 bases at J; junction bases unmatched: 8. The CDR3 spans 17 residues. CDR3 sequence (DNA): TGTGCCAGCAGCTTGGCCGGGGGTAGCGGGGTCTACAATGAGCAGTTCTTC. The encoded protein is CASSLAGGSGVYNEQFF.

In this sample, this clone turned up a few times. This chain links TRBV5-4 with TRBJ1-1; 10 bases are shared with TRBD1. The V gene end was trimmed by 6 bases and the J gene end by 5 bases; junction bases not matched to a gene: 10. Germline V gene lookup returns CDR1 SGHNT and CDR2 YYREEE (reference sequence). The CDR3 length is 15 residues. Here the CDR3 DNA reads TGTGCCAGCACCATTCGACAGGGGGCTGGAACTGAAGCTTTCTTT. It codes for CASTIRQGAGTEAFF.

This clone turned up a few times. The CDR3 spells CASSYSIMRKAFF. CDR3 DNA: TGTGCCAGCAGTTACTCGATCATGAGAAAAGCTTTCTTT. The V gene is TRBV6-5, the J gene TRBJ1-1; D is uncertain. CDR3 size: 13 residues. Germline CDR1 and CDR2: MNHEY and SVGAGI. The V gene lost 0 bases and the J gene lost 9 bases, with 11 bases spanning the gap.

The CDR3 nucleotides read TGTGCCAGCAGCTCGGGTCCTAATGAAAAACTGTTTTTT. Translation: CASSSGPNEKLFF. The gene calls are TRBV5-4 and TRBJ1-4; D ambiguous. CDR1 is SGHNT and CDR2 is YYREEE in the germline V gene (reference sequence). Trimming stripped 3 bases from V and 3 bases from J, with 6 bases between. The CDR3 has 13 amino acids.

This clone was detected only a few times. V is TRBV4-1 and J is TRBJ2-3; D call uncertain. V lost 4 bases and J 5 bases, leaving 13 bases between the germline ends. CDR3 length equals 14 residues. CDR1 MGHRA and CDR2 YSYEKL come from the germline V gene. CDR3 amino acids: CASSRSLLGDTQYF. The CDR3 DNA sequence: TGCGCCAGCAGCCGCTCGTTACTTGGAGATACGCAGTATTTT.

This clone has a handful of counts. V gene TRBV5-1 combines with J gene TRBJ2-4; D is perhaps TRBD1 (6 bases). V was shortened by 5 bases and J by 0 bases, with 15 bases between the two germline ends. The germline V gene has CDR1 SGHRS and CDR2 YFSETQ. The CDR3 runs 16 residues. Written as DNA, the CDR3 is TGCGCCAGCAGACCAACAGGGACCGAAGCCAAAAACATTCAGTACTTC. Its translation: CASRPTGTEAKNIQYF.

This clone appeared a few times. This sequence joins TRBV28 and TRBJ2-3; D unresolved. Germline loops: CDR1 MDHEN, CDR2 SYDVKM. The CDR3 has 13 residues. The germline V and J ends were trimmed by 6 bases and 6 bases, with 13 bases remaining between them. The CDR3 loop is CASRSAVEDTQYF. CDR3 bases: TGTGCCAGCAGGTCCGCGGTGGAGGATACGCAGTATTTT.

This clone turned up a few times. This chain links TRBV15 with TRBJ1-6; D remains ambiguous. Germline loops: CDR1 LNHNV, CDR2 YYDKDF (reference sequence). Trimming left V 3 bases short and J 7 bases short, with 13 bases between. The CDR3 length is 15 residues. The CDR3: CATSSHTLNNSPLHF. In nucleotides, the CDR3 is TGTGCCACCAGCAGCCATACTTTAAACAATTCACCCCTCCACTTT.

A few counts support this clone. The CDR3 DNA is TGTGCCAGCAGCTACCTCCTCAGAGGGAAAGCTTTCTTT. As protein: CASSYLLRGKAFF. The genes are TRBV5-6 and TRBJ1-1; D is undetermined. The CDR3 consists of 13 residues. Germline loops: CDR1 SGHDT, CDR2 YYEEEE. Trimming removed 3 bases at V and 9 bases at J, with 15 bases between.

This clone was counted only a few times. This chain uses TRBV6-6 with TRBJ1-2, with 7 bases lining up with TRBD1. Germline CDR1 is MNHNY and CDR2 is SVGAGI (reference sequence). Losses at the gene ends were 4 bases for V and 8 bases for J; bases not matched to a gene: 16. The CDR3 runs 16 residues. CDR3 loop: CASSSVVSRGPRGYTF. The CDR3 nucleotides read TGTGCCAGCAGTTCGGTTGTATCAAGGGGGCCGAGGGGCTACACCTTC.

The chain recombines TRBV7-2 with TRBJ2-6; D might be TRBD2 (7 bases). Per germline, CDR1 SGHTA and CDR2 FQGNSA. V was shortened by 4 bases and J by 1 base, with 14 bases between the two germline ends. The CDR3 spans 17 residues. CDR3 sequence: CASSSWGGESGANVLTF. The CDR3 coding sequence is TGTGCCAGCAGCTCCTGGGGGGGCGAGTCTGGGGCCAACGTCCTGACTTTC.

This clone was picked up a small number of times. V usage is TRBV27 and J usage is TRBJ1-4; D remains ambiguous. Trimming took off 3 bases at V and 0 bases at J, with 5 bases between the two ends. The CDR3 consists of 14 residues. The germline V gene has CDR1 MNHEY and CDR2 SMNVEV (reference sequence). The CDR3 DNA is TGTGCCAGCAGTTTTCTCGCAACTAATGAAAAACTGTTTTTT. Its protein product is CASSFLATNEKLFF. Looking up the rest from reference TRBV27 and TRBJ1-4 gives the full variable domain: EAQVTQNPRYLITVTGKKLTVTCSQNMNHEYMSWYRQDPGLGLRQIYYSMNVEVTDKGDVPEGYKVSRKEKRNFPLILESPSPNQTSLYFCASSFLATNEKLFFGSGTQLSVL.

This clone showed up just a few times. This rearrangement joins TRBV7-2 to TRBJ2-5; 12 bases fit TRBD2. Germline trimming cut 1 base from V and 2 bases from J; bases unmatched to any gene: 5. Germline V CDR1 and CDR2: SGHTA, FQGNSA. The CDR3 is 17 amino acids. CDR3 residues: CASSLVWLAGGQETQYF. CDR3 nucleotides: TGTGCCAGCAGCTTAGTATGGCTAGCGGGGGGGCAAGAGACCCAGTACTTC. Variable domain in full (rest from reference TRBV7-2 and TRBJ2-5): GAGVSQSPSNKVTEKGKDVELRCDPISGHTALYWYRQSLGQGLEFLIYFQGNSAPDKSGLPSDRFSAERTGGSVSTLTIQRTQQEDSAVYLCASSLVWLAGGQETQYFGPGTRLLVL.

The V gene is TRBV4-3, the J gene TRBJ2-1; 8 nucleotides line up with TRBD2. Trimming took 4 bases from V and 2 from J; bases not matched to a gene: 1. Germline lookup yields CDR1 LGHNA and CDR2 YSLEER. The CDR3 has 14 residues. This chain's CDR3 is CASSPGGAYNEQFF. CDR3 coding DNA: TGCGCCAGCAGCCCCGGGGGGGCCTACAATGAGCAGTTCTTC.

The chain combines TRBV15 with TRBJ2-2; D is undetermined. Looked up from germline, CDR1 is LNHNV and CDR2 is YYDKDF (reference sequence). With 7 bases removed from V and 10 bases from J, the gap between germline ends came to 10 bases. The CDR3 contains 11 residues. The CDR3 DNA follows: TGTGCCACCAATCCGGCGGAGGAGCTGTTTTTT. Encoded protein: CATNPAEELFF. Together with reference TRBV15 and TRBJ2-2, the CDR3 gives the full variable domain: DAMVIQNPRYQVTQFGKPVTLSCSQTLNHNVMYWYQQKSSQAPKLLFHYYDKDFNNEADTPDNFQSRRPNTSFCFLDIRSPGLGDTAMYLCATNPAEELFFGEGSRLTVL.

As DNA, the CDR3 is TGTGCCAGCAGCCTTGGGACAGCCAGTTCTAATGAAAAACTGTTTTTT. This gives the protein CASSLGTASSNEKLFF. The chain employs TRBV9 and TRBJ1-4; 7 bases match TRBD1. V dropped 4 bases and J dropped 3; count of bases not matched to a gene: 9. Germline CDR1 SGDLS, CDR2 YYNGEE. CDR3 length: 16 amino acids.

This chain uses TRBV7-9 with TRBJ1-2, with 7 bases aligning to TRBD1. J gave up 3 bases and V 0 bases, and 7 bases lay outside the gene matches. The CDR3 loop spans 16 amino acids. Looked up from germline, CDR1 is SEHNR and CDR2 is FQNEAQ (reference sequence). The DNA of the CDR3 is TGTGCCAGCAGCTTAGCGTATCCCGGGACAGACTATGGCTACACCTTC. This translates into CASSLAYPGTDYGYTF.

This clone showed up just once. The CDR3 spells CASSQLGLAGTDTQYF. For the CDR3, the DNA is TGCGCCAGCAGCCAGTTGGGACTAGCGGGAACAGATACGCAGTATTTT. The V and J genes are TRBV4-1 and TRBJ2-3, with 13 bases identical to TRBD2. CDR3 length: 16 residues. CDR1 and CDR2 from the germline V gene are MGHRA and YSYEKL. Unmatched junction bases numbered 3, after V lost 3 bases and J lost 3 bases.

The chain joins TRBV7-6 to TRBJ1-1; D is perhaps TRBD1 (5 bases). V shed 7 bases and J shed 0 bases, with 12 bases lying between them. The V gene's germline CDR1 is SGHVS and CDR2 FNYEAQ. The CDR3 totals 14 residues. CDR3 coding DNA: TGTGCCAGCACCGTAGGGGCGGTGAACACTGAAGCTTTCTTT. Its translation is CASTVGAVNTEAFF.

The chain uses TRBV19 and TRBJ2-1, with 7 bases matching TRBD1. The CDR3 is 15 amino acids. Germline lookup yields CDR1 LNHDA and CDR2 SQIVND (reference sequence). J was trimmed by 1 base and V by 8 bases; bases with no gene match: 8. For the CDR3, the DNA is TGTGCCAGTGAGAAGAGGGGGCGGTCCTACAATGAGCAGTTCTTC. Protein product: CASEKRGRSYNEQFF. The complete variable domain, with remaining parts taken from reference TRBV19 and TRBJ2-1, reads DGGITQSPKYLFRKEGQNVTLSCEQNLNHDAMYWYRQDPGQGLRLIYYSQIVNDFQKGDIAEGYSVSREKKESFPLTVTSAQKNPTAFYLCASEKRGRSYNEQFFGPGTRLTVL.

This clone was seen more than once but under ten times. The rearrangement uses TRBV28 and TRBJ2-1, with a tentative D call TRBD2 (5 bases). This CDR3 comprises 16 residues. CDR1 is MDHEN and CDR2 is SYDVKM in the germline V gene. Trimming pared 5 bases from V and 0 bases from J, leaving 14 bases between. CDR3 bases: TGTGCCAGCAGTAACAAGCGGACCCGCTCCTACAATGAGCAGTTCTTC. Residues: CASSNKRTRSYNEQFF.

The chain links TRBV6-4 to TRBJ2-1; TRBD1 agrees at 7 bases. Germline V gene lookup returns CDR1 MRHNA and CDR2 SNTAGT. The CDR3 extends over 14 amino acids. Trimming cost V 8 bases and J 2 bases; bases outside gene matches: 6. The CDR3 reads CASLRGSTYNEQFF. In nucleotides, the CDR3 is TGTGCCAGCCTCAGGGGGTCCACCTACAATGAGCAGTTCTTC.

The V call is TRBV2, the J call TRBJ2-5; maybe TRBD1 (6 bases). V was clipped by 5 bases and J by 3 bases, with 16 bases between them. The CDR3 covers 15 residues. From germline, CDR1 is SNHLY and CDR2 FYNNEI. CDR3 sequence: CASSLTGHSEETQYF. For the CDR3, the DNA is TGTGCCAGCAGTTTAACGGGACACTCCGAAGAGACCCAGTACTTC.

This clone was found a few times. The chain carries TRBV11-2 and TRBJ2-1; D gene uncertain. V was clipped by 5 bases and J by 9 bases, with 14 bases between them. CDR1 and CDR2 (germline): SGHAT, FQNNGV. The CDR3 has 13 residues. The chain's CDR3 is CASSTPGAPEQFF. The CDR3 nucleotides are TGTGCCAGCAGCACGCCGGGTGCGCCTGAGCAGTTCTTC.

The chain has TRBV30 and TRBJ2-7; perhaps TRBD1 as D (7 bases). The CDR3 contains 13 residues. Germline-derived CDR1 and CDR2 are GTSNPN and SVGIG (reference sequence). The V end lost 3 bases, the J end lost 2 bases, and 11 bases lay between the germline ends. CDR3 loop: CAWSSRGAYEQYF. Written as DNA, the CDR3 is TGTGCCTGGAGCTCCAGGGGGGCCTACGAGCAGTACTTC. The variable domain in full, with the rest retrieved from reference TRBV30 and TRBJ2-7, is SQTIHQWPATLVQPVGSPLSLECTVEGTSNPNLYWYRQAAGRGLQLLFYSVGIGQISSEVPQNLSASRPQDRQFILSSKKLLLSDSGFYLCAWSSRGAYEQYFGPGTRLTVT.

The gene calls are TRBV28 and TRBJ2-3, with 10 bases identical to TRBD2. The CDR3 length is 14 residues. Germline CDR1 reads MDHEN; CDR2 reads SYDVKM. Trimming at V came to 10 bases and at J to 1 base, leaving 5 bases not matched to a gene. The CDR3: CATAGLAGTDTQYF. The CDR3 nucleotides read TGTGCCACCGCAGGACTAGCGGGCACAGATACGCAGTATTTT.

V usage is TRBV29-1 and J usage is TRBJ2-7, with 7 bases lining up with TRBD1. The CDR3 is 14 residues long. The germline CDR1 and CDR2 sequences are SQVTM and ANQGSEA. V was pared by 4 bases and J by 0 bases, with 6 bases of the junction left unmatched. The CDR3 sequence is CSVVDSGGSYEQYF. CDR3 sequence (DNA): TGCAGCGTTGTAGACTCAGGGGGCTCCTACGAGCAGTACTTC.